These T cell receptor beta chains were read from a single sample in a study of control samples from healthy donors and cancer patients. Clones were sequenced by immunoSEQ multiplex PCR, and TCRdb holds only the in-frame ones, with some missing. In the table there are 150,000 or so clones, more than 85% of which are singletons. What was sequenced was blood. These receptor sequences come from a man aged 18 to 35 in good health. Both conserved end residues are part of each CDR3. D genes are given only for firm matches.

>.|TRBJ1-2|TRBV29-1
CSVNTLNYGYTF
TGCAGCGTCAACACGTTAAACTATGGCTACACCTTC
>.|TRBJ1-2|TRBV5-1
CASSKDGFYGYTF
TGCGCCAGCAGCAAGGACGGTTTCTATGGCTACACCTTC
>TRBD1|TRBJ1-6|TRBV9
CASRGQGNSPLHF
TGTGCCAGCAGAGGACAGGGGAATTCACCCCTCCACTTT
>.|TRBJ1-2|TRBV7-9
CASSPPGGVNYGYTF
TGTGCCAGCAGCCCCCCCGGGGGGGTGAACTATGGCTACACCTTC
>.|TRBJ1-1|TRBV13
CASSSGPQGRAFF
TGTGCCAGCAGCTCGGGACCTCAGGGGCGTGCTTTCTTT
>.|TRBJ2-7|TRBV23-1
CASKEGLSYEQYF
TGCGCCAGCAAAGAGGGCCTCTCCTACGAGCAGTACTTC
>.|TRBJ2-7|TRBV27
CASSPIGVREQYF
TGTGCCAGCAGTCCAATAGGGGTCCGCGAGCAGTACTTC
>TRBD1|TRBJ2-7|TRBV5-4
CAFAPGTAHEQYF
TGTGCCTTCGCCCCAGGGACAGCGCACGAGCAGTACTTC
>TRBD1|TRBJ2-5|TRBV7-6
CASSPQGALQETQYF
TGTGCCAGCAGCCCACAGGGGGCCCTCCAAGAGACCCAGTACTTC
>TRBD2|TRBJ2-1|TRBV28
CASSLMREGYNEQFF
TGTGCCAGCAGTTTAATGCGGGAGGGGTACAATGAGCAGTTCTTC
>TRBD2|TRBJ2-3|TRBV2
CASKASGGEDTQYF
TGTGCCAGCAAGGCTAGCGGGGGCGAGGATACGCAGTATTTT
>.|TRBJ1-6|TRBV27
CASRNRGGPIQDSPLHF
TGTGCCAGCAGGAACAGAGGGGGGCCCATTCAAGATTCACCCCTCCACTTT
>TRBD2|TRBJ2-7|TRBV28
CASSLLSGAEQYF
TGTGCCAGCAGTTTACTCAGCGGGGCCGAGCAGTACTTC
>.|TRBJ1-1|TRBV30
CAWTEYFEGPHTEAFF
TGTGCCTGGACCGAATATTTTGAGGGTCCGCACACTGAAGCTTTCTTT
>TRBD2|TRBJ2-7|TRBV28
CASSSSGRHHEQYF
TGTGCCAGCAGTTCTAGCGGGAGGCATCACGAGCAGTACTTC
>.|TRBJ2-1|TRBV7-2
CASSYWDNEQFF
TGTGCCAGCAGCTACTGGGACAATGAGCAGTTCTTC
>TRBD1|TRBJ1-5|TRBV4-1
CASSPGTGYSNQPQHF
TGCGCCAGCAGCCCCGGGACAGGGTATAGCAATCAGCCCCAGCATTTT
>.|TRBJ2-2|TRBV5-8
CASSFRQGGTGELFF
TGTGCCAGCAGCTTTAGACAGGGAGGCACCGGGGAGCTGTTTTTT
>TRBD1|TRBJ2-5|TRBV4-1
CASSQRQGDPPRGETQYF
TGCGCCAGCAGCCAACGACAGGGGGATCCTCCCAGGGGAGAGACCCAGTACTTC
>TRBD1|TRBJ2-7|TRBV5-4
CASSTPGQSYEQYF
TGTGCCAGCAGCACCCCGGGACAGAGCTACGAGCAGTACTTC
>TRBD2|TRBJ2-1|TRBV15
CATSRRLALHNEQFF
TGTGCCACCAGCAGAAGACTAGCGCTACACAATGAGCAGTTCTTC
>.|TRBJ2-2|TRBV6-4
CASSDGGNTGELFF
TGTGCCAGCAGTGACGGGGGGAACACCGGGGAGCTGTTTTTT
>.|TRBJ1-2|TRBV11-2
CASSPGPNGYTF
TGTGCCAGCAGCCCAGGCCCGAATGGCTACACCTTC
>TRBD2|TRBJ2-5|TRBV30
CAWSKGGGDAKTQYF
TGTGCCTGGAGTAAGGGCGGGGGGGACGCAAAGACCCAGTACTTC
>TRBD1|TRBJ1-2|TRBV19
CASTGERYANYGYTF
TGTGCCAGCACAGGGGAGAGGTACGCTAACTATGGCTACACCTTC
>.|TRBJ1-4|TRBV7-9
CASSLPGVEKLFF
TGTGCCAGCAGCTTACCAGGGGTTGAAAAACTGTTTTTT
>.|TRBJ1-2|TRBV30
CATSLIYGYTF
TGTGCTACCTCACTCATCTATGGCTACACCTTC
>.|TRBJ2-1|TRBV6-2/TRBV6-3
CASSQAELIYNEQFF
TGTGCCAGCAGTCAAGCGGAGCTAATATACAATGAGCAGTTCTTC
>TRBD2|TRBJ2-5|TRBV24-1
CATSGGPQETQYF
TGTGCCACTAGCGGGGGGCCCCAAGAGACCCAGTACTTC
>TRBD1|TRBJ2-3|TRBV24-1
CATTDPTGPSDTQYF
TGTGCCACCACCGACCCGACAGGGCCGTCGGATACGCAGTATTTT
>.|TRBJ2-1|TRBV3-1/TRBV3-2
CASSQEDSSHNEQFF
TGTGCCAGCAGCCAAGAGGACTCCTCCCACAATGAGCAGTTCTTC
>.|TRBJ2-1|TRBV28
CASSLRPEGYNEQFF
TGTGCCAGCAGTTTACGACCAGAGGGCTACAATGAGCAGTTCTTC
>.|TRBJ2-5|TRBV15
CATSSDILGETQYF
TGTGCCACCAGCAGCGACATCCTGGGTGAGACCCAGTACTTC
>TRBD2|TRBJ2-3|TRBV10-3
CAITELAGDGDTQYF
TGTGCCATCACCGAACTAGCGGGAGATGGAGATACGCAGTATTTT
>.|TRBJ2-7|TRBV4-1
CASSHIQGEQYF
TGCGCCAGCAGCCACATTCAGGGGGAGCAGTACTTC
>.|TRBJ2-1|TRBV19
CASSILVTRRNEQFF
TGTGCCAGTAGTATTCTAGTTACAAGGAGAAATGAGCAGTTCTTC
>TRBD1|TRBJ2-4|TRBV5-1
CASSLGTGGGIQYF
TGCGCCAGCAGCCTCGGGACAGGTGGGGGCATTCAGTACTTC
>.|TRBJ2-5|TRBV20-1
CSATRIETQYF
TGCAGTGCTACTAGGATCGAGACCCAGTACTTC
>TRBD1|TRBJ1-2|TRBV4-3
CASSLELMGTANYGYTF
TGCGCCAGCAGCCTAGAACTGATGGGGACAGCTAACTATGGCTACACCTTC
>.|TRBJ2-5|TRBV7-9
CASSPEVETQYF
TGTGCCAGCAGCCCCGAGGTAGAGACCCAGTACTTC
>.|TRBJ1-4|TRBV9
CASSVAWNNEKLFF
TGTGCCAGCAGCGTAGCGTGGAATAATGAAAAACTGTTTTTT
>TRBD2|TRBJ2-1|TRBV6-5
CACNSGAPGNEQFF
TGTGCCTGCAATAGCGGGGCCCCGGGGAATGAGCAGTTCTTC
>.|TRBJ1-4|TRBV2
CASKAPRVLPVFEKLFF
TGTGCCAGCAAGGCGCCCCGCGTCCTACCGGTATTTGAAAAACTGTTTTTT